A selection of T cell receptor beta chains follows, all from one sample in a study of tumor-infiltrating lymphocytes in primary liver carcinoma. TCRdb itself ran the multiplex PCR reads through MiXCR, one entry per CDR3 protein. The sample contains more than 95,000 distinct CDR3 sequences, 60% to 80% of which appear only once. The sample comprised liver tumor tissue from sampling region 3. Every receptor here comes from a woman aged 60-75 years with primary liver carcinoma and hepatitis B virus infection. CDR3s include the opening cysteine and the closing phenylalanine or tryptophan. The D gene is left open where the match is weak. Not every row has a clone size; where given, it reads once, few, many or a size class.

D	size	V	J	CDR3	DNA
NA	NA	TRBV4-1	TRBJ2-1	CASSQDLGGSSYDEEFF	TGCGCCAGCAGCCAAGATTTAGGCGGAAGCTCCTACGATGAGGAGTTCTTC
NA	NA	TRBV4-2	TRBJ2-1	CASNLATADYNEQFF	TGTGCCAGCAACCTCGCGACGGCGGACTACAATGAGCAGTTCTTC
TRBD1	NA	TRBV11-2	TRBJ1-6	CVSSLDQGANSPLHF	TGTGTCAGCAGTTTAGACCAGGGGGCCAATTCACCCCTCCACTTT
NA	once	TRBV6-2/TRBV6-3	TRBJ2-7	CASSSGIGQYF	TGTGCCAGCAGTTCGGGGATCGGGCAGTACTTC
NA	many	TRBV12-3/TRBV12-4	TRBJ2-7	CASTHRTASYEQYF	TGTGCCAGCACCCACAGGACAGCGTCCTACGAGCAGTACTTC
TRBD2	NA	TRBV10-3	TRBJ2-1	CAIGGGYNEQFF	TGTGCCATCGGGGGGGGGTACAATGAGCAGTTCTTC
TRBD2	NA	TRBV11-2	TRBJ2-3	CASSADREADTQYF	TGTGCCAGCAGCGCGGACCGGGAGGCCGATACGCAGTATTTT
NA	NA	TRBV6-5	TRBJ2-7	CASNPGGRYEQYF	TGTGCCAGCAATCCCGGGGGTCGTTACGAGCAGTACTTC
TRBD2	many	TRBV28	TRBJ2-1	CASKPPGLAVYNEQFF	TGTGCCAGCAAACCCCCGGGACTAGCGGTATACAATGAGCAGTTCTTC
NA	few	TRBV9	TRBJ2-6	CASSPRSQVSGANVLTF	TGTGCCAGCAGCCCCCGTTCGCAGGTCTCTGGGGCCAACGTCCTGACTTTC
TRBD2	many	TRBV6-5	TRBJ2-5	CASSYEGLAGSTQYF	TGTGCCAGCAGTTACGAAGGACTAGCGGGATCAACCCAGTACTTC
NA	NA	TRBV12-3/TRBV12-4	TRBJ2-1	CASSPDGSNEQFF	TGTGCCAGCAGCCCCGACGGATCTAATGAGCAGTTCTTC
NA	NA	TRBV11-2	TRBJ1-6	CARSSARGMGSPLHF	TGTGCCAGGAGCTCCGCCCGGGGTATGGGTTCACCCCTCCACTTT
NA	NA	TRBV29-1	TRBJ1-1	CNFEGGSTEAFF	TGCAACTTTGAGGGGGGTAGCACTGAAGCTTTCTTT
NA	medium-sized	TRBV11-2	TRBJ2-1	CASSSGPGPYNEQFF	TGTGCCAGCAGCTCGGGACCAGGGCCCTACAATGAGCAGTTCTTC
TRBD2	NA	TRBV12-3/TRBV12-4	TRBJ2-3	CASSRASGRGYKQYF	TGTGCCAGCAGTCGGGCTAGCGGGAGGGGTTATAAGCAGTATTTT
TRBD2	few	TRBV28	TRBJ2-7	CASTPGLAGVGSYEQYF	TGTGCCAGCACACCGGGACTAGCGGGAGTGGGGTCCTACGAGCAGTACTTC
TRBD1	NA	TRBV7-9	TRBJ1-5	CASSLQGTGGDNQPQHF	TGTGCCAGCAGCTTACAAGGGACAGGGGGCGACAATCAGCCCCAGCATTTT
NA	few	TRBV11-2	TRBJ2-7	CVSSRSSVGAYEQYF	TGTGTCAGCAGCAGATCTAGTGTGGGTGCCTACGAGCAGTACTTC
NA	NA	TRBV5-1	TRBJ2-3	CASSSGPRRDTQYF	TGCGCCAGCAGCTCTGGACCCAGACGAGATACGCAGTATTTT
NA	hyperexpanded	TRBV11-3	TRBJ2-3	CASSFRTSTDTQYF	TGTGCCAGCAGCTTCAGGACTAGCACAGATACGCAGTATTTT
NA	once	TRBV11-3	TRBJ2-1	CVSSLGMAGTYNEQFF	TGTGTCAGCAGCTTAGGTATGGCGGGCACCTACAATGAGCAGTTCTTC
NA	few	TRBV12-5	TRBJ2-7	CASGLVLAGFQYEQYF	TGTGCTAGTGGTTTGGTACTAGCTGGATTCCAGTACGAGCAGTACTTC
NA	NA	TRBV6-5	TRBJ1-1	CASAYRQGVNTEALF	TGTGCCAGCGCTTACAGGCAGGGTGTGAACACAGAAGCTTTATTT
TRBD2	many	TRBV4-2	TRBJ2-2	CASSPRGLAVNTGELFF	TGTGCCAGCAGCCCCCGGGGACTAGCGGTGAACACCGGGGAGCTGTTTTTT
NA	many	TRBV6-5	TRBJ2-3	CASRERDVTDTQYF	TGTGCCAGCAGGGAGAGGGACGTAACAGATACGCAGTATTTT
NA	once	TRBV28	TRBJ2-7	CARSTRVEQYF	TGTGCCAGGAGTACCAGGGTCGAGCAGTACTTC
TRBD2	NA	TRBV5-6	TRBJ2-3	CASNLLAGGGTDTQYF	TGTGCCAGCAACTTGTTGGCGGGAGGAGGGACAGATACGCAGTATTTT
NA	NA	TRBV11-1	TRBJ2-2	CASSLGGSLSEELFF	TGTGCCAGCAGCTTAGGGGGAAGTCTTAGCGAGGAGCTGTTTTTT
NA	NA	TRBV5-5	TRBJ2-7	CANTLTGTALSYEQYF	TGTGCCAACACCCTAACAGGTACAGCGCTCTCCTACGAGCAGTACTTC
NA	NA	TRBV4-2	TRBJ2-4	CTSSQESPSGRVGPGNIQYF	NA
NA	once	TRBV28	TRBJ2-2	CASSLRVNTRELFF	TGTGCCAGCAGTTTAAGGGTGAACACCAGGGAGCTGTTTTTT
NA	NA	TRBV11-1	TRBJ2-7	CASSRRTTGIREQYF	TGTGCCAGCAGCCGTCGGACAACAGGAATACGCGAGCAGTACTTC
TRBD1	NA	TRBV11-3	TRBJ2-3	CASSSGTGFTDTQYF	TGTGCCAGCAGCTCCGGGACAGGGTTCACAGATACACAGTATTTT
TRBD2	NA	TRBV6-1	TRBJ2-3	CATIAGSTDTQYF	TGTGCCACCATAGCGGGGTCCACAGATACGCAGTATTTT
TRBD2	once	TRBV7-9	TRBJ2-2	CASSPLAGATGELCF	TGTGCCAGCAGCCCCCTAGCGGGAGCGACCGGGGAGCTGTGTTTT
TRBD2	medium-sized	TRBV11-2	TRBJ2-3	CASSPGTSGSGLGTQYF	TGTGCCAGCAGCCCAGGGACTAGCGGGAGCGGGTTAGGCACGCAGTATTTT
NA	many	TRBV5-4	TRBJ2-1	CASSFPTGSNEQFF	TGTGCCAGCAGCTTTCCGACAGGATCCAATGAGCAGTTCTTC
NA	few	TRBV7-9	TRBJ1-1	CASSLQGMNTEAFF	TGTGCCAGCAGCCTCCAGGGGATGAACACTGAAGCTTTCTTT
NA	once	TRBV12-3/TRBV12-4	TRBJ1-2	CTSPGTDYGYTF	TGTACCAGCCCAGGGACCGACTATGGCTACACCTTC
NA	NA	TRBV11-3	TRBJ2-1	CANSLDLRSFSNNEQFF	TGTGCCAACAGCTTAGATCTCAGGAGTTTTTCCAACAATGAGCAGTTCTTC
TRBD1	medium-sized	TRBV11-2	TRBJ2-4	CASSLRTGDINIQYF	TGTGCCAGCAGCCTACGGACAGGGGATATAAACATTCAGTACTTC
NA	NA	TRBV11-2	TRBJ2-4	CASSPRPARGPRIKNIKYF	TGTGCCAGCAGCCCTCGACCAGCGAGAGGGCCTCGGATCAAAAACATTAAGTACTTC
TRBD1	NA	TRBV5-1	TRBJ1-1	CASSFGTGGMNTEVFF	TGCGCCAGCAGTTTCGGGACAGGGGGAATGAACACTGAAGTTTTCTTT
NA	medium-sized	TRBV11-1	TRBJ1-1	CASSPRVGTPINTEAFF	TGTGCCAGCAGCCCTAGGGTTGGGACTCCCATCAACACTGAAGCTTTCTTT
NA	many	TRBV4-1	TRBJ1-2	CASSRFLKGEGRPLVGRGGYTF	TGCGCCAGCAGCCGTTTTCTCAAGGGAGAAGGACGGCCCCTGGTCGGTCGGGGAGGCTACACCTTC
TRBD2	NA	TRBV12-3/TRBV12-4	TRBJ2-5	CASSLLDSGRAGETQCF	TGTGCCAGCAGTTTGTTGGACAGCGGGAGGGCCGGGGAGACCCAGTGCTTC
NA	NA	TRBV29-1	TRBJ2-1	CSARPGFSRDEQFF	TGCAGTGCTCGGCCGGGATTTAGCCGCGATGAGCAGTTCTTC
NA	NA	TRBV11-2	TRBJ2-5	CACSLRETQYF	TGTGCCTGCAGCTTAAGGGAGACCCAGTATTTC
TRBD2	NA	TRBV14	TRBJ2-1	CASSPLLAGEDNEQFF	TGTGCCAGCAGCCCCTTACTAGCGGGAGAGGACAATGAGCAGTTCTTC
NA	few	TRBV28	TRBJ2-3	CASSGVRSADTQYF	TGTGCCAGCAGTGGGGTACGCAGTGCTGATACGCAGTATTTT
NA	NA	TRBV11-2	TRBJ2-1	CASNLGGPGWSSYNEQFF	TGTGCCAGCAACTTAGGGGGGCCAGGATGGAGCTCATACAATGAGCAGTTCTTC
NA	NA	TRBV12-3/TRBV12-4	TRBJ1-5	CASSFGESNQPQHF	TGTGCCAGCAGTTTTGGGGAAAGCAATCAGCCCCAGCATTTT
TRBD2	many	TRBV5-1	TRBJ2-1	CASSPGRGGKDEQFF	TGCGCCAGCAGCCCTGGCCGGGGGGGCAAAGATGAGCAGTTCTTC
TRBD2	NA	TRBV12-3/TRBV12-4	TRBJ2-1	CASSLETGPGLAYNEQFF	TGTGCCAGCAGTTTAGAGACTGGGCCGGGACTAGCGTACAATGAGCAGTTCTTC
NA	few	TRBV7-3	TRBJ2-1	CASSPSGTTNEQFF	TGTGCCAGCAGCCCATCCGGGACAACGAATGAGCAGTTCTTC
NA	NA	TRBV11-2	TRBJ2-3	CASSSYGQMTGTQYF	TGTGCCAGCAGCTCCTACGGACAGATGACAGGTACGCAGTATTTT
NA	NA	TRBV20-1	TRBJ1-5	CSANGGINQPQHF	TGCAGTGCTAACGGGGGAATCAATCAGCCCCAGCATTTT
NA	many	TRBV6-6	TRBJ1-1	CASSDSLGTEAFF	TGTGCCAGCAGCGACAGTCTGGGGACTGAAGCTTTCTTT